The 2 T cell receptor beta chains reported below all come from one sample, sequenced in a study of blood T cell repertoires in COVID-19. The protocol was immunoSEQ multiplex PCR, while the TCRdb copy is restricted to in-frame clones and leaves out a portion. The sample has roughly 350,000 clones; around 87% are singletons. The sample consisted of peripheral blood. These TCRs come from a woman in her thirties with COVID-19, enrolled during active disease.

This rearrangement joins TRBV2 to TRBJ1-3, with 7 bases that match TRBD1. The germline V gene encodes CDR1 SNHLY and CDR2 FYNNEI. J gave up 5 bases and V 7 bases, and 11 bases lay outside the gene matches. The CDR3 loop spans 15 amino acids. The CDR3 sequence is CASTPRDSLRNTIYF. CDR3 coding DNA: TGTGCCAGCACCCCCCGGGACAGCCTACGAAACACCATATATTTT.

The sample holds one count of this clone. In DNA, the CDR3 is TGTGCCAGCAGCCTCAGGAGCACAGATACGCAGTATTTT. Translating gives CASSLRSTDTQYF. The V gene is TRBV28, the J gene TRBJ2-3; D is uncertain. CDR1 MDHEN and CDR2 SYDVKM come from the germline V gene. The CDR3 has 13 amino acids. The V end was cut by 6 bases, the J end by 0 bases, with 7 bases between. The whole variable domain, filled in from reference TRBV28 and TRBJ2-3, reads DVKVTQSSRYLVKRTGEKVFLECVQDMDHENMFWYRQDPGLGLRLIYFSYDVKMKEKGDIPEGYSVSREKKERFSLILESASTNQTSMYLCASSLRSTDTQYFGPGTRLTVL.